What follows describes a single TCR beta chain. The antigen is unknown. The entry originates in a study of vaccination and CD4 T cells after COVID-19. Study overall: The convalescents included six males and four females, and among them two were Hispanic while seven were Caucasian. Spike peptides, overlapping and drawn from SARS-CoV-2, HCoV-NL63, HCoV-OC43 and HCoV-229E, were used to stimulate cells.

The treatment is: approximately nine-day PBMC culture with coronavirus spike peptide pools or control peptides (ViraFEST assay). Cultures used a few million PBMCs per well, about 10 IU/ml IL-2 and about 10 ug/ml peptides. This CDR3 has 13 residues. The germline gives CDR1 SGHNT, CDR2 YENEEA. Trimming pared 2 bases from V and 3 bases from J, leaving 7 bases between. At the Johns Hopkins FTIC core, DNA taken from cultured CD4+ T cells was sequenced by way of the Oncomine TCR Beta short-read assay. Cultured CD4+ T cells yielded the extracted genomic DNA. TCRdb reprocessed the PCR reads with MiXCR, giving one entry per CDR3 protein. In the table there are about 15,000 distinct CDR3 sequences, 55% to 65% of which are singletons.

V gene TRBV11-3 combines with J gene TRBJ1-2, with unresolved D. The receptor was derived from a human donor who had recovered from COVID-19. Material: CD4+ T cells from blood, cultured in vitro, obtained after SARS-CoV-2 vaccination. CDR3 amino acids: CASSLQEHYGYTF. The CDR3 DNA is TGTGCCAGCAGCTTACAAGAACACTATGGCTACACCTTC.